The 25 T cell receptor beta chains listed next were all sequenced from one sample in a study of cytomegalovirus exposure and HLA in healthy donors. Generated by immunoSEQ multiplex PCR, the TCRdb table keeps only in-frame clones and is missing some. The profile shows under 200,000 clones, about 89% of them singletons. The source material was PBMCs. The receptor source for this set is a woman aged 18-35 years in good health and CMV-seropositive.

This sequence joins TRBV5-1 and TRBJ1-1; D is perhaps TRBD1 (5 bases). Trimming stripped 4 bases from V and 6 bases from J, with 13 bases between. Germline-derived CDR1 and CDR2 are SGHRS and YFSETQ. The CDR3 totals 13 residues. The CDR3 nucleotides are TGCGCCAGCAGCCAGGGTGGTAAAGCTGAAGCTTTCTTT. Protein product: CASSQGGKAEAFF.

This chain links TRBV4-1 with TRBJ2-7, with TRBD2 as a possible D gene (6 bases). Trimming stripped 1 base from V and 1 base from J, with 20 bases between. The germline gives CDR1 MGHRA, CDR2 YSYEKL. The CDR3 covers 18 residues. The chain's CDR3 is CASSQATLEGSPSYEQYF. In nucleotides, the CDR3 is TGCGCCAGCAGCCAAGCCACTTTGGAGGGGTCCCCTTCCTACGAGCAGTACTTC.

The chain employs TRBV6-1 and TRBJ1-5, with 8 bases lining up with TRBD1. The CDR3 contains 15 residues. Trimming at V came to 7 bases and at J to 4 bases, leaving 9 bases not matched to a gene. From germline, CDR1 is MNHNS and CDR2 SASEGT. The DNA for the CDR3 is TGTGCCAGCACCGCCGGACAGGGAAGTAATCAGCCCCAGCATTTT. Amino acids: CASTAGQGSNQPQHF.

The V gene is TRBV11-2, the J gene TRBJ2-7; the match to TRBD2 covers 7 bases. The V and J ends lost 1 base and 0 bases, in that order; junction bases with no gene match: 12. Germline V gene data show CDR1 as SGHAT and CDR2 as FQNNGV. This CDR3 comprises 18 residues. The CDR3 spells CASSLAPRSGLDSYEQYF. CDR3 in DNA: TGTGCCAGCAGCTTAGCTCCGCGCTCCGGACTAGACTCCTACGAGCAGTACTTC.

The count of this clone is one. The CDR3 nucleotides read TGTGCCAGCAGCGCAGGACTAGCGGACCCCACGAACACCGGGGAGCTGTTTTTT. This codes for CASSAGLADPTNTGELFF. The chain is built from TRBV9 and TRBJ2-2; 10 bases are a match to TRBD2. The CDR3 covers 18 residues. CDR1 and CDR2 (germline): SGDLS, YYNGEE. The J segment lost 0 bases and the V segment lost 3 bases, leaving 8 bases of the junction unmatched.

CDR3 bases: TGTGCCAGCAGTCTCCTATGGACAGGGGTGAACACTGAAGCTTTCTTT. Its translation is CASSLLWTGVNTEAFF. This chain joins TRBV27 and TRBJ1-1, with TRBD1 matching 9 bases. The trim removed 5 bases at V and 0 bases at J, leaving 7 bases unmatched. The CDR3 loop spans 16 amino acids. Per germline, CDR1 MNHEY and CDR2 SMNVEV (reference sequence).

The rearrangement joins TRBV5-4 to TRBJ2-2; possibly TRBD1 for D (6 bases). The CDR3 has 15 amino acids. CDR1 and CDR2 (germline): SGHNT, YYREEE (reference sequence). Deletions cut 4 bases from V and 6 bases from J, with 16 bases between. This CDR3 is CASSGGQGIPGELFF. The CDR3 DNA sequence: TGTGCCAGCAGCGGGGGCCAGGGAATTCCCGGGGAGCTGTTTTTT.

The V gene is TRBV5-1, the J gene TRBJ2-7, with 10 bases fitting TRBD2. The CDR3 has 15 amino acids. Looked up from germline, CDR1 is SGHRS and CDR2 is YFSETQ. With V trimmed by 4 bases and J by 4 bases, 8 bases remained unmatched. DNA for the CDR3: TGCGCCAGCAGCCCTACCCCGACTAGCGGGTACGAGCAGTACTTC. This gives the protein CASSPTPTSGYEQYF.

V gene TRBV6-1 combines with J gene TRBJ2-7; D is uncertain. The CDR3 is made up of 12 amino acids. Trimming shortened V by 5 bases and J by 2 bases, and 7 bases separated the two germline ends. CDR1 MNHNS and CDR2 SASEGT come from the germline V gene. The CDR3 sequence is CASSTSTYEQYF. CDR3 nucleotides: TGTGCCAGCAGTACAAGTACCTACGAGCAGTACTTC.

The rearrangement joins TRBV29-1 to TRBJ1-1; D is possibly TRBD1 (6 bases). The CDR3 spans 11 residues. Germline lookup yields CDR1 SQVTM and CDR2 ANQGSEA. V lost 1 base to trimming and J lost 6 bases, with 6 bases between them. The CDR3 region is CSVEGTAEAFF. DNA for the CDR3: TGCAGCGTTGAAGGGACAGCTGAAGCTTTCTTT.

Only one count was recorded for this clone. The rearrangement links TRBV9 to TRBJ2-6, with TRBD2 as a possible D gene (6 bases). Germline CDR1 and CDR2: SGDLS and YYNGEE. Trimming stripped 1 base from V and 3 bases from J, with 20 bases between. The CDR3 covers 19 residues. The DNA for the CDR3 is TGTGCCAGCAGCGTATCTCCGGGGACTCCATTAAGTGGGGCCAACGTCCTGACTTTC. Translating gives CASSVSPGTPLSGANVLTF.

This clone was seen more than once but under ten times. The chain is built from TRBV4-3 and TRBJ2-5; D perhaps matches TRBD2 (5 bases). Deletions cut 2 bases from V and 5 bases from J, with 21 bases between. Germline V gene lookup returns CDR1 LGHNA and CDR2 YSLEER. There are 17 residues in the CDR3. CDR3 in DNA: TGCGCCAGCAGCCAACAAATTTCCGGACTCCTGGGGGAGACCCAGTACTTC. Translating gives CASSQQISGLLGETQYF.

The V and J genes are TRBV28 and TRBJ2-7, with 9 positions matching TRBD1. The CDR3 runs 14 residues. The germline V gene encodes CDR1 MDHEN and CDR2 SYDVKM. V gave up 6 bases and J gave up 2 bases; unmatched junction bases: 5. CDR3 sequence reads: CASRKGQGTYEQYF. In nucleotides, the CDR3 is TGTGCCAGCAGAAAGGGACAGGGTACCTACGAGCAGTACTTC.

The rearrangement joins TRBV20-1 to TRBJ2-5, with a weak D call TRBD2 (5 bases). Looked up from germline, CDR1 is DFQATT and CDR2 is SNEGSKA (reference sequence). V was pared by 3 bases and J by 5 bases, with 7 bases between. This CDR3 region has 11 residues. CDR3 sequence reads: CSARERETQYF. The CDR3 bases are TGCAGTGCTAGGGAGCGGGAGACCCAGTACTTC.

A few counts support this clone. The chain carries TRBV11-2 and TRBJ2-7; TRBD1 might be the D (6 bases). The CDR3 has 14 amino acids. The germline V gene has CDR1 SGHAT and CDR2 FQNNGV. V lost 5 bases, J lost 3 bases, and 14 bases lay in between. As DNA, the CDR3 is TGTGCCAGCAGCGAAGAAGTACAGGGCTACGAGCAGTACTTC. Protein product: CASSEEVQGYEQYF.

V and J are TRBV6-6 and TRBJ1-5; 9 bases line up with TRBD1. The J segment lost 2 bases and the V segment lost 6 bases, leaving 5 bases of the junction unmatched. This CDR3 spans 15 amino acids. Germline-derived CDR1 and CDR2 are MNHNY and SVGAGI (reference sequence). CDR3 nucleotide sequence: TGTGCCAGCAGCACGGACAGGGGAGGCAATCAGCCCCAGCATTTT. It codes for CASSTDRGGNQPQHF.

CDR3 region: CASSLGSLNTEAFF. The CDR3 DNA follows: TGTGCCAGCAGCTTGGGCAGTCTGAACACTGAAGCTTTCTTT. The chain uses TRBV5-4 and TRBJ1-1, with unresolved D. The CDR3 has 14 residues. Per the germline V gene, CDR1 is SGHNT and CDR2 is YYREEE (reference sequence). Trimming removed 0 bases from V and 0 bases from J, with 6 bases in between.

The rearrangement joins TRBV18 to TRBJ2-7; D is perhaps TRBD2 (7 bases). The CDR3 totals 15 residues. Germline CDR1 is KGHSH and CDR2 is LQKENI. Deletions cut 6 bases from V and 1 base from J, with 16 bases between. The CDR3 spells CASSVGGRPSYEQYF. The CDR3 region has the DNA TGTGCCAGCTCCGTCGGGGGGCGACCTTCCTACGAGCAGTACTTC.

J is TRBJ1-2 and V is TRBV5-4, with 10 bases identical to TRBD1. Germline assignment: CDR1 SGHNT and CDR2 YYREEE (reference sequence). The junction had 4 bases not matched to a gene; V was cut back by 3 bases and J by 2 bases. This CDR3 comprises 15 residues. CDR3 sequence reads: CASSSGGQGNYGYTF. DNA of the CDR3: TGTGCCAGCAGCTCGGGGGGACAGGGGAACTATGGCTACACCTTC. The full variable domain, completed using reference TRBV5-4 and TRBJ1-2, is ETGVTQSPTHLIKTRGQQVTLRCSSQSGHNTVSWYQQALGQGPQFIFQYYREEENGRGNFPPRFSGLQFPNYSSELNVNALELDDSALYLCASSSGGQGNYGYTFGSGTRLTVV.

CDR3 nucleotide sequence: TGTGCCAGCAGCTTGGCAGGACACCCCAACTATGGCTACACCTTC. Encoded protein: CASSLAGHPNYGYTF. The chain employs TRBV5-4 and TRBJ1-2; weak D call: TRBD1 (5 bases). The germline V gene has CDR1 SGHNT and CDR2 YYREEE (reference sequence). There are 15 residues in the CDR3. V lost 0 bases to trimming and J lost 2 bases, with 11 bases between them.

This chain's CDR3 is CASSAGETGELFF. The CDR3 DNA sequence: TGTGCCAGCAGTGCGGGAGAGACCGGGGAGCTGTTTTTT. The chain carries TRBV6-4 and TRBJ2-2, with a tentative D call TRBD2 (6 bases). The CDR3 has 13 amino acids. Trimming stripped 4 bases from V and 5 bases from J, with 8 bases between. Germline V lookup: CDR1 MRHNA, CDR2 SNTAGT.

This sequence joins TRBV28 and TRBJ2-2, with 8 bases that match TRBD2. J lost 6 bases, V lost 1 base, and 7 bases had no gene match. CDR3 length: 16 residues. Germline-derived CDR1 and CDR2 are MDHEN and SYDVKM. CDR3 in amino acids: CASSLFASGSAGELFF. CDR3 bases: TGTGCCAGCAGTTTATTTGCGAGCGGGAGTGCCGGGGAGCTGTTTTTT.

This clone was seen once. The gene calls are TRBV7-9 and TRBJ2-5, with 7 positions matching TRBD2. Trimming at V came to 1 base and at J to 2 bases, leaving 7 bases not matched to a gene. The CDR3 has 16 residues. Germline CDR1 and CDR2: SEHNR and FQNEAQ (reference sequence). For the CDR3, the DNA is TGTGCCAGCAGCTTAGTATCTGTCGGGGGGCAAGAGACCCAGTACTTC. Translating gives CASSLVSVGGQETQYF.

The rearrangement joins TRBV29-1 to TRBJ2-3; maybe TRBD2 (5 bases). CDR1 is SQVTM, CDR2 ANQGSEA, per germline. The V gene lost 4 bases and the J gene lost 2 bases, with 7 bases spanning the gap. The CDR3 totals 12 residues. Here the CDR3 DNA reads TGCAGCGTTGGTCGGGACACAGATACGCAGTATTTT. Protein sequence: CSVGRDTDTQYF.

The rearrangement links TRBV25-1 to TRBJ1-4; a possible D gene is TRBD1 (6 bases). Germline CDR1 reads MGHDK; CDR2 reads SYGVNS. V lost 5 bases to trimming and J lost 8 bases, with 12 bases between them. This CDR3 region has 13 residues. The DNA of the CDR3 is TGTGCCAGCAGTTACAGGGATCGAGAAAAACTGTTTTTT. Its protein is CASSYRDREKLFF.